This T cell receptor (beta chain) was recovered during a study of CD8+CD57+ T cells in acquired aplastic anemia. Study-wide context: DNA recovered from sorted CD4+ and CD8+ cells had a mean of approximately 3 ug. CD4+ reads averaged roughly 10 million in healthy donors.

In regard to this clonotype: Antigen specificity is unknown.

The J segment lost 1 base and the V segment lost 5 bases, leaving 3 bases of the junction unmatched. There are 14 residues in the CDR3. Per the germline V gene, CDR1 is SEHNR and CDR2 is FQNEAQ (reference sequence). Genomic DNA provided the template from which TCR beta VDJ and CDR3 profiles were obtained. TCRdb analysed the reads with MiXCR anew, one entry per CDR3 protein. The sample consists of some 190,000 distinct CDR3 sequences, less than 70% of them appearing once. Study-wide results and caveats: Researchers report that about 29 CD8+ CDR3 sequences appeared in both patients and controls.

V is TRBV7-9 and J is TRBJ2-5, with TRBD1 matching 8 bases. Sequencing was performed on sorted CD4+, CD8+, or CD8+CD57+ T cells (not recorded which) from PBMCs. This TCR came from a human donor in good health, serving as a control. The CDR3 sequence: CASSRGQGQETQYF. Here the CDR3 DNA reads TGTGCCAGCAGCAGAGGACAGGGCCAAGAGACCCAGTACTTC. Combining the CDR3 with reference TRBV7-9 and TRBJ2-5 gives the whole variable domain DTGVSQNPRHKITKRGQNVTFRCDPISEHNRLYWYRQTLGQGPEFLTYFQNEAQLEKSRLLSDRFSAERPKGSFSTLEIQRTEQGDSAMYLCASSRGQGQETQYFGPGTRLLVL.